This entry features one TCR beta chain sequence. The CDR3 has 13 amino acids. With 7 bases removed from V and 3 bases from J, the gap between germline ends came to 12 bases. Germline CDR1 reads LNHDA; CDR2 reads SQIVND (reference sequence). These data originate in a study of blood T cell repertoires in COVID-19. Clones were sequenced by immunoSEQ multiplex PCR, and TCRdb holds only the in-frame ones, with some missing. The sample records 650,000 to 800,000 clones, about nine tenths being singletons. The source is a woman under 30 with acute or convalescent COVID-19. The rearrangement links TRBV19 to TRBJ1-1; tentatively, D is TRBD1 (6 bases). Sequencing input: peripheral blood. CDR3 amino acids: CASTGQSHTEAFF. DNA of the CDR3: TGTGCCAGTACCGGACAGTCCCACACTGAAGCTTTCTTT.